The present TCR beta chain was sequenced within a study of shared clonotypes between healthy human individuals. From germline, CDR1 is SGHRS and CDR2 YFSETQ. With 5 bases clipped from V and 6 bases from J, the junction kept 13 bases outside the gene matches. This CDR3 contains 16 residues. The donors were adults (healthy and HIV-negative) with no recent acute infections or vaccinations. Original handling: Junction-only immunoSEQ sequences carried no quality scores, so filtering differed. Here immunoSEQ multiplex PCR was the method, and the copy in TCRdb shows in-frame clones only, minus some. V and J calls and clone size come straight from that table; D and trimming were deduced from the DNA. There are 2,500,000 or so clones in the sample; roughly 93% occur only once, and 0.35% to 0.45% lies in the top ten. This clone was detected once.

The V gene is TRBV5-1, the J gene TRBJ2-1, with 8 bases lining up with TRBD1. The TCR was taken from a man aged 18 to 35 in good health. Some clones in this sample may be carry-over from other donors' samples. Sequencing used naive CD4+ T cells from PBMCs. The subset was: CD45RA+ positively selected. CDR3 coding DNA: TGCGCCAGCAGTCGGACAGGGCCCCCTTCTCGCAATGAGCAGTTCTTC. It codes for CASSRTGPPSRNEQFF. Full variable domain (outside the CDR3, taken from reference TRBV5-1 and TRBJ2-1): KAGVTQTPRYLIKTRGQQVTLSCSPISGHRSVSWYQQTPGQGLQFLFEYFSETQRNKGNFPGRFSGRQFSNSRSEMNVSTLELGDSALYLCASSRTGPPSRNEQFFGPGTRLTVL.